A selection of T cell receptor beta chains follows, all from one sample in a study of Ad26.COV2.S vaccination and SARS-CoV-2 variants. Here immunoSEQ multiplex PCR was the method, and the copy in TCRdb shows in-frame clones only, minus some. This table holds fewer than 500,000 clones, less than 95% found once. The material sequenced was peripheral blood, taken in a trial of Ad26.COV2.S vaccine versus placebo. These receptors came from a person between 18 and 59 years old who received the Ad26.COV2.S COVID-19 vaccine or a placebo. The CDR3 runs from the conserved cysteine through the conserved F or W. A D gene is named only where the DNA matches it firmly. Some rows have no size entry. The others give once, few or many, or a class for an expanded clone.

CDR3 protein	CDR3 DNA	clone size	V gene	J gene	D gene
CASSEAGGYGTDTQYF	TGTGCCAGCAGTGAGGCAGGGGGATATGGCACAGATACGCAGTATTTT	NA	TRBV2	TRBJ2-3	TRBD1
CASSFSGATEAFF	TGTGCCAGCAGCTTTTCAGGGGCGACTGAAGCTTTCTTT	NA	TRBV5-4	TRBJ1-1	NA
CASSPLPVSTDTQYF	TGTGCCAGCTCACCTCTTCCCGTAAGCACAGATACGCAGTATTTT	NA	TRBV18	TRBJ2-3	NA
CAVLAGVSNEQFF	TGTGCCGTCCTAGCGGGAGTGTCTAATGAGCAGTTCTTC	few	TRBV10-3	TRBJ2-1	TRBD2
CASSFDRVGQPQHF	TGTGCCAGCAGTTTTGACAGGGTTGGTCAGCCCCAGCATTTT	once	TRBV28	TRBJ1-5	TRBD1
CASSSLGTNHNEQFF	TGTGCCAGCAGCAGCCTCGGGACTAACCACAATGAGCAGTTCTTC	NA	TRBV21-1	TRBJ2-1	NA
CASSLAGGDTGELFF	TGTGCCAGCAGTTTAGCGGGAGGGGACACCGGGGAGCTGTTTTTT	NA	TRBV28	TRBJ2-2	TRBD2
CASSNPPHTEAFF	TGTGCCAGTAGTAACCCGCCTCACACTGAAGCTTTCTTT	NA	TRBV19	TRBJ1-1	NA
CASSLRGQGNQPQHF	TGTGCCAGCAGCTTACGAGGGCAGGGCAATCAGCCCCAGCATTTT	NA	TRBV7-2	TRBJ1-5	NA
CASSLGLGSGEAFF	TGTGCCAGCAGCTTAGGACTGGGTAGCGGGGAAGCTTTCTTT	NA	TRBV11-2	TRBJ1-1	NA
CASRRDSNNEQFF	TGTGCCAGCCGCAGGGACTCCAACAATGAGCAGTTCTTC	NA	TRBV18	TRBJ2-1	NA
CASSERTGQPQHF	TGCGCCAGCAGCGAACGGACAGGGCAGCCCCAGCATTTT	NA	TRBV4-3	TRBJ1-5	TRBD1
CASSLFGQEITYEQYF	TGTGCCAGCAGTTTATTCGGACAGGAGATAACCTACGAGCAGTACTTC	NA	TRBV28	TRBJ2-7	TRBD1
CASSQGQSEAFF	TGTGCCAGCAGCCAAGGACAGTCTGAAGCTTTCTTT	NA	TRBV3-1/TRBV3-2	TRBJ1-1	NA
CASSHQIAPYEQYF	TGTGCCAGCAGTCACCAGATAGCTCCCTACGAGCAGTACTTC	NA	TRBV6-2/TRBV6-3	TRBJ2-7	NA
CASSLGLAGGKVADTQYF	TGTGCCAGCAGCTTAGGACTAGCGGGGGGAAAGGTCGCAGATACGCAGTATTTT	NA	TRBV7-2	TRBJ2-3	TRBD2
CASSQSNQPQHF	TGTGCCAGTAGCCAAAGCAATCAGCCCCAGCATTTT	NA	TRBV19	TRBJ1-5	NA
CSASFTGGRNTGELFF	TGCAGTGCTAGTTTTACGGGAGGGCGTAACACCGGGGAGCTGTTTTTT	NA	TRBV20-1	TRBJ2-2	TRBD2
CASSLVFGTAGYNEQFF	TGTGCCAGCAGCTTAGTATTTGGGACGGCGGGTTACAATGAGCAGTTCTTC	NA	TRBV11-2	TRBJ2-1	NA
CASSGRVAGGDFYNEQFF	TGTGCCAGCAGCGGACGAGTAGCGGGAGGGGACTTTTACAATGAGCAGTTCTTC	NA	TRBV9	TRBJ2-1	TRBD2
CASQTGGNGANVLTF	TGTGCCAGCCAGACAGGGGGCAATGGGGCCAACGTCCTGACTTTC	NA	TRBV19	TRBJ2-6	TRBD1
CAWKGGGPRPGELFF	TGTGCCTGGAAGGGCGGGGGACCCCGGCCCGGGGAGCTGTTTTTT	NA	TRBV30	TRBJ2-2	TRBD2
CASSPSDREETQYF	TGCGCCAGCAGCCCTTCGGACAGGGAAGAGACCCAGTACTTC	NA	TRBV4-1	TRBJ2-5	TRBD1
CASSLFYEQYF	TGTGCCAGCAGTTTATTTTACGAGCAGTACTTC	NA	TRBV28	TRBJ2-7	NA
CASSLSGNEQFF	TGTGCCAGCAGCCTTAGCGGGAATGAGCAGTTCTTC	NA	TRBV28	TRBJ2-1	TRBD2
CASKEGIPQPQHF	TGTGCCAGCAAAGAGGGCATTCCTCAGCCCCAGCATTTT	NA	TRBV28	TRBJ1-5	NA
CASSDWETQYF	TGTGCCAGTAGCGACTGGGAGACCCAGTACTTC	NA	TRBV19	TRBJ2-5	NA
CASSSGLAGNYEQYF	TGTGCCAGCTCATCAGGACTAGCGGGAAACTACGAGCAGTACTTC	NA	TRBV18	TRBJ2-7	TRBD2
CASSPGEGISYEQYF	TGTGCCAGCAGCCCAGGGGAGGGGATCTCCTACGAGCAGTACTTC	NA	TRBV13	TRBJ2-7	NA
CASRKVAGGAYNEQFF	TGTGCCAGCCGGAAAGTAGCGGGAGGTGCCTACAATGAGCAGTTCTTC	NA	TRBV28	TRBJ2-1	TRBD2
CASSYLPGGRFYNEQFF	TGTGCCAGCAGTTACCTGCCCGGCGGGAGGTTTTACAATGAGCAGTTCTTC	NA	TRBV6-2/TRBV6-3	TRBJ2-1	TRBD2
CASSYSSAPQHF	TGTGCCAGCAGTTACTCGAGCGCCCCCCAGCATTTT	NA	TRBV6-6	TRBJ1-5	NA
CASQLFGGGPSQPQHF	TGTGCCAGCCAATTATTCGGTGGGGGCCCTTCTCAGCCCCAGCATTTT	once	TRBV28	TRBJ1-5	NA
CAIGRQINQPQHF	TGTGCCATCGGCCGACAGATCAATCAGCCCCAGCATTTT	NA	TRBV10-3	TRBJ1-5	NA
CASSESGRLPYNEQFF	TGTGCCAGCAGTGAATCAGGTAGATTACCCTACAATGAGCAGTTCTTC	NA	TRBV2	TRBJ2-1	NA
CASSQEYNGNYEQYF	TGTGCCAGCAGCCAAGAGTATAACGGGAACTACGAGCAGTACTTC	NA	TRBV4-2	TRBJ2-7	NA
CASSLSSGTAPYEQYF	TGTGCCAGCAGTTTATCCAGCGGGACCGCCCCCTACGAGCAGTACTTC	NA	TRBV27	TRBJ2-7	TRBD2
CATSDSYSNQPQHF	TGTGCCACCAGCGACAGCTATAGCAATCAGCCCCAGCATTTT	few	TRBV15	TRBJ1-5	NA
CASSYSASLVGNEQFF	TGTGCCAGCAGTTACTCGGCAAGTTTGGTCGGCAATGAGCAGTTCTTC	NA	TRBV6-2/TRBV6-3	TRBJ2-1	NA
CASSTGGVRNQPQHF	TGTGCCAGCAGTACAGGGGGGGTTCGGAATCAGCCCCAGCATTTT	NA	TRBV27	TRBJ1-5	TRBD1
CASSLSSRGYEQYF	TGCGCCAGCAGCTTATCGTCCAGAGGCTACGAGCAGTACTTC	NA	TRBV5-1	TRBJ2-7	NA
CAISESKVYEQYF	TGTGCCATCAGTGAGTCTAAAGTCTACGAGCAGTACTTC	NA	TRBV10-3	TRBJ2-7	NA
CASSERGYSEQFF	TGTGCCAGCAGCGAAAGGGGGTATAGTGAGCAGTTCTTC	NA	TRBV2	TRBJ2-1	NA
CASSLGPGNEQFF	TGTGCCAGCTCACTGGGGCCAGGGAATGAGCAGTTCTTC	NA	TRBV18	TRBJ2-1	NA
CASSSTSGGGEQYF	TGTGCCAGCAGTTCGACTAGCGGTGGGGGCGAGCAGTACTTC	once	TRBV7-9	TRBJ2-7	TRBD2
CSVEGRAGGGSYNEQFF	TGCAGCGTTGAAGGGCGAGCGGGAGGGGGGTCGTACAATGAGCAGTTCTTC	NA	TRBV29-1	TRBJ2-1	TRBD2
CASSQDFTANTEAFF	TGCGCCAGCAGCCAAGATTTCACTGCGAACACTGAAGCTTTCTTT	NA	TRBV4-3	TRBJ1-1	NA
CATSAVSNQPQHF	TGTGCCACATCGGCGGTTAGCAATCAGCCCCAGCATTTT	NA	TRBV24-1	TRBJ1-5	NA
CASSVDPQRWETQYF	TGTGCCAGCAGCGTAGATCCACAGCGATGGGAGACCCAGTACTTC	NA	TRBV9	TRBJ2-5	NA
CASTPGGGTYEQYF	TGTGCCAGCACCCCTGGGGGGGGGACCTACGAGCAGTACTTC	once	TRBV16	TRBJ2-7	TRBD2
CASSLDSNEQFF	TGTGCCAGCAGCTTGGACAGCAATGAGCAGTTCTTC	NA	TRBV28	TRBJ2-1	NA
CAWKDWSRYYGYTF	TGTGCCTGGAAGGATTGGAGCAGGTACTATGGCTACACCTTC	NA	TRBV30	TRBJ1-2	NA
CASSPGTSGNEQFF	TGTGCCAGCAGTCCCGGGACTAGCGGGAATGAGCAGTTCTTC	NA	TRBV5-8	TRBJ2-1	TRBD2
CASSSSRGTEAFF	TGTGCCAGCAGCTCCAGCCGGGGCACTGAAGCTTTCTTT	NA	TRBV7-2	TRBJ1-1	NA
CASSQGRSSYNEQFF	TGCGCCAGCAGCCAAGGGCGATCGTCGTACAATGAGCAGTTCTTC	NA	TRBV4-3	TRBJ2-1	NA